This TCR beta chain was captured in a study of cytomegalovirus exposure and HLA in healthy donors. The PCR was carried out with 60 Vbeta primers and 13 Jbeta primers. Clones were read by immunoSEQ multiplex PCR, and TCRdb kept only the in-frame ones, dropping some. Here the sample spans roughly 150,000 clones, approximately 80% being singletons. The CDR3 runs 14 residues. The germline V gene encodes CDR1 SEHNR and CDR2 FQNEAQ (reference sequence). With 5 bases clipped from V and 6 bases from J, the junction kept 4 bases outside the gene matches. The sequenced material came from PBMCs. This receptor was obtained from a man in his fifties in good health and CMV-seropositive. J is TRBJ2-1 and V is TRBV7-9; 10 positions match TRBD1. The CDR3 bases are TGTGCCAGCAGCCCCCGACAGGGGGCCAATGAGCAGTTCTTC. This encodes CASSPRQGANEQFF.